The present entry profiles one T cell receptor (beta chain) with its context. Its antigen is as yet unknown. The V end was cut by 3 bases, the J end by 1 base, with 12 bases between. The CDR3 consists of 15 residues. Germline V gene sequence: CDR1 MNHNS, CDR2 SASEGT. This sample was included in a study of T cell responses to AZD1222 COVID-19 vaccine. On the study more broadly: Analysis merged second doses at about 4 or about 12 weeks. The study, taken as a whole, reports: Clonal diversity was possibly underestimated, and white British individuals and females predominated among donors.

Method: immunoSEQ multiplex PCR; TCRdb's copy keeps in-frame clones and lacks some. The sample has 85,000 to 110,000 clones, 91% seen once. The origin of this receptor is an adult in good health. Here the sequenced sample was peripheral blood, taken on day 0 of AZD1222 vaccination. The V call is TRBV6-1, the J call TRBJ1-1; D is unclear. This chain's CDR3 is CASSDKDSRNTEAFF. The CDR3 bases are TGTGCCAGCAGTGATAAGGACTCCCGGAACACTGAAGCTTTCTTT.